The 23 T cell receptor beta chains reported below all come from one sample, sequenced in a study of shared clonotypes between healthy human individuals. TCRdb keeps only in-frame clones here, not all; method: immunoSEQ multiplex PCR. The sample shows more than 600,000 clones, 92% of them seen only once. Terminally differentiated effector memory CD45RA+ cells were excluded from the naive CD8 cells, which were CD45RO-negative and positively selected for CCR7. Material for sequencing was naive CD8+ T cells sorted from blood. All receptors derive from a man aged 25 to 45 in good health.

This clone was picked up a small number of times. J is TRBJ1-5 and V is TRBV7-2; D gene unclear. Trimming shortened V by 2 bases and J by 4 bases, and 15 bases separated the two germline ends. The CDR3 is 16 amino acids. Germline CDR1 is SGHTA and CDR2 is FQGNSA. The DNA for the CDR3 is TGTGCCAGCAGCTTATTGGGATCGGGTTTAAATCAGCCCCAGCATTTT. It is translated as CASSLLGSGLNQPQHF.

The chain employs TRBV7-8 and TRBJ2-1; 12 positions agree with TRBD2. V gave up 5 bases and J gave up 5 bases; unmatched junction bases: 7. The CDR3 loop spans 16 amino acids. The germline gives CDR1 SGHVS, CDR2 FQNEAQ. Here the CDR3 reads CASSALTSGSHNEQFF. The CDR3, as DNA: TGTGCCAGCAGCGCACTGACTAGCGGGAGCCACAATGAGCAGTTCTTC.

The chain is built from TRBV29-1 and TRBJ2-2; TRBD1 matches at 9 bases. The V and J ends lost 8 bases and 0 bases, in that order; junction bases with no gene match: 10. CDR1 and CDR2 (germline): SQVTM, ANQGSEA. The CDR3 runs to 16 residues. The CDR3 protein is CSLRDRVQANTGELFF. The CDR3 DNA is TGCAGCCTACGGGACAGGGTGCAAGCGAACACCGGGGAGCTGTTTTTT.

The chain has TRBV9 and TRBJ1-5; D uncertain. This CDR3 spans 15 amino acids. V gave up 4 bases and J gave up 3 bases, with 14 bases separating them. Germline V gene lookup returns CDR1 SGDLS and CDR2 YYNGEE. The DNA of the CDR3 is TGTGCCAGCAGCTCAGGAGAGGGAAACAATCAGCCCCAGCATTTT. Its protein is CASSSGEGNNQPQHF.

The chain employs TRBV7-6 and TRBJ2-5, with 7 bases matching TRBD2. V gave up 3 bases and J gave up 3 bases; unmatched junction bases: 10. This CDR3 is built from 16 residues. CDR1 is SGHVS and CDR2 is FNYEAQ in the germline V gene. CDR3 region: CASSFGVAGRKETQYF. The DNA for the CDR3 is TGTGCCAGCAGCTTCGGAGTAGCGGGCCGTAAAGAGACCCAGTACTTC.

The chain joins TRBV30 to TRBJ1-1, with 10 bases aligning to TRBD1. V lost 1 base and J lost 4; bases outside the gene matches: 6. Per the germline V gene, CDR1 is GTSNPN and CDR2 is SVGIG (reference sequence). The CDR3 is 15 amino acids. The CDR3 coding sequence is TGTGCCTGGAGTGGCAGACAGGGGGCGAGCACTGAAGCTTTCTTT. Translation: CAWSGRQGASTEAFF.

As regards this clone: Other DNA sequences in this specimen translate into the identical CDR3. The rearrangement joins TRBV9 to TRBJ2-7; 9 nucleotides match TRBD1. V gave up 3 bases and J gave up 3 bases; unmatched junction bases: 7. The germline V gene encodes CDR1 SGDLS and CDR2 YYNGEE. The CDR3 loop spans 15 amino acids. This chain's CDR3 is CASSATGTGSYEQYF. CDR3 DNA sequence: TGTGCCAGCAGCGCCACCGGGACAGGGAGCTACGAGCAGTACTTC.

In its sample, this clone was seen a few times. The chain couples TRBV27 to TRBJ2-1, with 7 nucleotides matching TRBD2. Trimming removed 3 bases from V and 10 bases from J; junction bases left unmatched: 3. This CDR3 is 12 amino acids long. The germline V gene has CDR1 MNHEY and CDR2 SMNVEV (reference sequence). The CDR3 DNA sequence: TGTGCCAGCAGTTTTACGGGACTAGAGCAGTTCTTC. As protein: CASSFTGLEQFF.

The J gene is TRBJ2-1, the V gene TRBV5-6, with a weak D call TRBD1 (5 bases). The CDR3 runs to 15 residues. Trimming removed 3 bases from V and 3 bases from J, with 13 bases in between. CDR1 and CDR2 (germline): SGHDT, YYEEEE. The CDR3 DNA follows: TGTGCCAGCAGCTCCGGACACCTTCTCTACAATGAGCAGTTCTTC. Translation: CASSSGHLLYNEQFF.

This sequence joins TRBV5-6 and TRBJ2-1; D perhaps matches TRBD2 (6 bases). Germline loops: CDR1 SGHDT, CDR2 YYEEEE. CDR3 length: 15 residues. V lost 0 bases and J lost 2, with 9 bases in between. The CDR3 DNA is TGTGCCAGCAGCTTGGCGGAGGGCGCCTACAATGAGCAGTTCTTC. Its protein product is CASSLAEGAYNEQFF.

The gene calls are TRBV28 and TRBJ1-1; the D is unclear. Per the germline V gene, CDR1 is MDHEN and CDR2 is SYDVKM. Between the trimmed V and J ends, which lost 2 bases and 7 bases, there was a span of 11 bases. The CDR3 sequence is 13 residues long. The CDR3 loop reads CASSLGPEVEAFF. CDR3 in DNA: TGTGCCAGCAGTTTAGGCCCTGAAGTTGAAGCTTTCTTT.

The chain couples TRBV28 to TRBJ2-7, with 10 bases identical to TRBD2. V gave up 5 bases and J gave up 3 bases; unmatched junction bases: 13. The CDR3 contains 17 residues. Germline values: CDR1 MDHEN, CDR2 SYDVKM. Here the CDR3 DNA reads TGTGCCAGCAGTCCCCCCTATTCCCGACTAGCGGGCTACGAGCAGTACTTC. As protein: CASSPPYSRLAGYEQYF.

The V call is TRBV11-2, the J call TRBJ2-5, with D possibly being TRBD1 (6 bases). V was clipped by 0 bases and J by 1 base, with 6 bases between them. Germline V gives CDR1 SGHAT, CDR2 FQNNGV. There are 14 residues in the CDR3. The CDR3 DNA sequence: TGTGCCAGCAGCTTAGAGGACAGCCAAGAGACCCAGTACTTC. This encodes CASSLEDSQETQYF.

The rearrangement joins TRBV9 to TRBJ2-1; 7 bases are shared with TRBD1. The CDR3 contains 15 residues. With 4 bases clipped from V and 6 bases from J, the junction kept 10 bases outside the gene matches. Germline V gene data show CDR1 as SGDLS and CDR2 as YYNGEE. The CDR3 coding sequence is TGTGCCAGCAGCCCATTGGGGACAGTTGTCAATGAGCAGTTCTTC. It translates to CASSPLGTVVNEQFF.

This chain uses TRBV7-6 with TRBJ2-1, with 13 nucleotides matching TRBD2. From germline, CDR1 is SGHVS and CDR2 FNYEAQ. The CDR3 is made up of 16 amino acids. Trimming cost V 5 bases and J 2 bases; bases outside gene matches: 3. The chain's CDR3 is CASSAGLAGTYNEQFF. CDR3 nucleotide sequence: TGTGCCAGCAGCGCGGGACTAGCGGGGACCTACAATGAGCAGTTCTTC.

This chain links TRBV11-3 with TRBJ2-7; 9 bases align to TRBD1. The CDR3 is 14 amino acids. The germline gives CDR1 SGHNT, CDR2 YENEEA. The V segment lost 5 bases and the J segment 5 bases; nucleotides outside the gene matches: 7. CDR3 coding DNA: TGTGCCAGCAGCGTTGGGACAGGGACCCACGAGCAGTACTTC. This sequence encodes CASSVGTGTHEQYF.

This chain joins TRBV29-1 and TRBJ2-7; D might be TRBD1 or TRBD2, each matching 7 bases. This CDR3 is built from 14 residues. The V gene's germline CDR1 is SQVTM and CDR2 ANQGSEA. Trimming pared 5 bases from V and 6 bases from J, leaving 20 bases between. In DNA, the CDR3 is TGCAGCGTTACATCACAGGGGAGGGTTAGCGAGCAGTACTTC. Its translation: CSVTSQGRVSEQYF.

J is TRBJ2-1 and V is TRBV5-8; 7 bases line up with TRBD2. The CDR3 sequence is 19 residues long. Losses at the gene ends were 3 bases for V and 5 bases for J; bases not matched to a gene: 20. CDR1 is SGHTS and CDR2 is YDEGEE in the germline V gene. The CDR3 sequence: CASSWQLGVGLLADNEQFF. DNA of the CDR3: TGTGCCAGCAGCTGGCAGCTTGGGGTCGGGCTCCTAGCGGACAATGAGCAGTTCTTC.

The genes are TRBV4-1 and TRBJ2-1; 7 bases are shared with TRBD1. Looked up from germline, CDR1 is MGHRA and CDR2 is YSYEKL. Losses at the gene ends were 0 bases for V and 4 bases for J; bases not matched to a gene: 3. The CDR3 loop spans 15 amino acids. In DNA, the CDR3 is TGCGCCAGCAGCCAAGAGGGACAGACGTACAATGAGCAGTTCTTC. It yields the protein CASSQEGQTYNEQFF.

The chain joins TRBV7-6 to TRBJ2-3; the D is unclear. The V end lost 1 base, the J end lost 2 bases, and 13 bases lay between the germline ends. Germline assignment: CDR1 SGHVS and CDR2 FNYEAQ. This CDR3 has 16 residues. This CDR3 is CASSLGPRGTTDTQYF. The DNA for the CDR3 is TGTGCCAGCAGCTTAGGTCCGCGTGGCACCACAGATACGCAGTATTTT. The full variable domain, rest sourced from reference TRBV7-6 and TRBJ2-3, is GAGVSQSPRYKVTKRGQDVALRCDPISGHVSLYWYRQALGQGPEFLTYFNYEAQQDKSGLPNDRFSAERPEGSISTLTIQRTEQRDSAMYRCASSLGPRGTTDTQYFGPGTRLTVL.

As for this clone: Other DNA variants within this sample encode the same CDR3. The chain couples TRBV27 to TRBJ2-1, with D uncertain. The V end was cut by 5 bases, the J end by 7 bases, with 9 bases between. The CDR3 consists of 12 residues. The germline CDR1 and CDR2 sequences are MNHEY and SMNVEV (reference sequence). This CDR3 is CASSHNPNEQFF. DNA for the CDR3: TGTGCCAGCAGTCACAACCCAAATGAGCAGTTCTTC.

The V gene is TRBV4-1, the J gene TRBJ2-1; D is unresolved. The V end lost 1 base, the J end lost 8 bases, and 6 bases lay between the germline ends. Germline V gives CDR1 MGHRA, CDR2 YSYEKL. CDR3 length equals 12 residues. This CDR3 reads CASSQVYDEQFF. CDR3 nucleotide sequence: TGCGCCAGCAGCCAAGTGTATGATGAGCAGTTCTTC.

The chain couples TRBV7-9 to TRBJ1-2, with TRBD1 matching over 8 bases. Per the germline V gene, CDR1 is SEHNR and CDR2 is FQNEAQ (reference sequence). The CDR3 loop spans 13 amino acids. After removal of 10 bases from V and 1 base from J, the junction contained 5 bases not matched to a gene. The CDR3: CATGQGVNYGYTF. CDR3 sequence (DNA): TGTGCCACAGGACAGGGTGTTAACTATGGCTACACCTTC.